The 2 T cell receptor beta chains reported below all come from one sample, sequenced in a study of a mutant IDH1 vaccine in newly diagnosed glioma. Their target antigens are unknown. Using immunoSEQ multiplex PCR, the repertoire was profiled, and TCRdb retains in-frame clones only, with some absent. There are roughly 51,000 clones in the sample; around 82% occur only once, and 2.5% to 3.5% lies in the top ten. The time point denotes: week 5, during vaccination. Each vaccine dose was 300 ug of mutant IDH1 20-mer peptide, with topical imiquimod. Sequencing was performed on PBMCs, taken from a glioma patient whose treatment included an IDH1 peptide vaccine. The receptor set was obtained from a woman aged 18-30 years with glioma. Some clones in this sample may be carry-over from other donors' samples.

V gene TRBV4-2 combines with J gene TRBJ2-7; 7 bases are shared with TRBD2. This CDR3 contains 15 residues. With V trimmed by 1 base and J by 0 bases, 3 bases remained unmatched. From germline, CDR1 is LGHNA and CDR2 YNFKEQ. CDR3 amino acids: CASSQASGDSYEQYF. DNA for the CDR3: TGTGCCAGCAGCCAAGCCAGCGGGGACTCCTACGAGCAGTACTTC.

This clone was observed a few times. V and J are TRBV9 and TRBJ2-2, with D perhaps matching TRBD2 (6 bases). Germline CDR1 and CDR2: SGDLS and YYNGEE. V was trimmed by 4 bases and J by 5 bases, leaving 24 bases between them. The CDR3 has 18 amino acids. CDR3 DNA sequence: TGTGCCAGCAGCCCGCGGGCTGGGACTCGTGAAGGGACCGGGGAGCTGTTTTTT. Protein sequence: CASSPRAGTREGTGELFF. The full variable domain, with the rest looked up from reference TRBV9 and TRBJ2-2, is DSGVTQTPKHLITATGQRVTLRCSPRSGDLSVYWYQQSLDQGLQFLIQYYNGEERAKGNILERFSAQQFPDLHSELNLSSLELGDSALYFCASSPRAGTREGTGELFFGEGSRLTVL.